This T cell receptor (beta chain) was sequenced during a study of blood T cell repertoires in COVID-19. Study-wide context: The study drew acute and convalescent COVID-19 samples from the United States, Italy and Spain. In each case, the material was cDNA or gDNA derived from T cells, B-cell-depleted T cells, or PBMCs.

A few counts support this clone. Germline V gene lookup returns CDR1 WNHNN and CDR2 SYGVQD (reference sequence). V lost 11 bases and J lost 4; bases outside the gene matches: 7. The length of the CDR3 is 13 residues. The data were produced by immunoSEQ multiplex PCR, yet TCRdb's version contains in-frame clones alone and is incomplete. The sample consists of roughly 150,000 clones, around 80% of them appearing once. The sequencing input was peripheral blood. The chain recombines TRBV10-1 with TRBJ1-1; 10 nucleotides align to TRBD1. The receptor comes from a woman in her fifties or sixties with acute or convalescent COVID-19. CDR3 region: CAASRTGGTEAFF. In DNA form, the CDR3 reads TGCGCCGCAAGCCGGACAGGGGGCACTGAAGCTTTCTTT.